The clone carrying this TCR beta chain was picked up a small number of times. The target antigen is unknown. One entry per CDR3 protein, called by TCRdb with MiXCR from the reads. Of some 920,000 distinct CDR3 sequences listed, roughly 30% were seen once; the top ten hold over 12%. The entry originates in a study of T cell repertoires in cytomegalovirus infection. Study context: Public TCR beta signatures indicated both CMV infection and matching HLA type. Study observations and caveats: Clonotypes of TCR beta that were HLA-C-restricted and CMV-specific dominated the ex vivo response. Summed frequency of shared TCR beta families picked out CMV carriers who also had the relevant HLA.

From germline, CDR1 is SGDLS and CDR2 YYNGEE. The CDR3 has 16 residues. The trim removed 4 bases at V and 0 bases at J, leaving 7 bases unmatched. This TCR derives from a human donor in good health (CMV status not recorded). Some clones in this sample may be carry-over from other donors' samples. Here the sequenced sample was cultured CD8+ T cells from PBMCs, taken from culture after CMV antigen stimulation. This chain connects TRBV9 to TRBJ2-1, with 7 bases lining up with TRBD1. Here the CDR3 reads CASSWDSTNSYNEQFF. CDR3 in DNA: TGTGCCAGCAGCTGGGACAGTACGAACTCCTACAATGAGCAGTTCTTC. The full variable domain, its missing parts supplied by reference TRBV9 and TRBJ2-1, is DSGVTQTPKHLITATGQRVTLRCSPRSGDLSVYWYQQSLDQGLQFLIQYYNGEERAKGNILERFSAQQFPDLHSELNLSSLELGDSALYFCASSWDSTNSYNEQFFGPGTRLTVL.